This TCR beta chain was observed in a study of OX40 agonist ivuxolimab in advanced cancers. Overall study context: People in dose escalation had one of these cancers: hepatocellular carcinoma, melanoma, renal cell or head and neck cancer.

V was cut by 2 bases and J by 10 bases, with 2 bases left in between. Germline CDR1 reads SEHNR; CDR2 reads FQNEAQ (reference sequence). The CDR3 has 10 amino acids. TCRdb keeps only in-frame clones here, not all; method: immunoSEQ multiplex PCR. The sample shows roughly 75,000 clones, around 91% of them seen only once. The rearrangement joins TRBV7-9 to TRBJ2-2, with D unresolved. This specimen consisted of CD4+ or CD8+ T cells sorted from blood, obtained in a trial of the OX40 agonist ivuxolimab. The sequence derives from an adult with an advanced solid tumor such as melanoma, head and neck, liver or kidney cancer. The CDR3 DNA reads TGTGCCAGCAGCTTATCGGAGCTGTTTTTT. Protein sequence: CASSLSELFF. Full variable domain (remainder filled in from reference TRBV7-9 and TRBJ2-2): DTGVSQNPRHKITKRGQNVTFRCDPISEHNRLYWYRQTLGQGPEFLTYFQNEAQLEKSRLLSDRFSAERPKGSFSTLEIQRTEQGDSAMYLCASSLSELFFGEGSRLTVL.